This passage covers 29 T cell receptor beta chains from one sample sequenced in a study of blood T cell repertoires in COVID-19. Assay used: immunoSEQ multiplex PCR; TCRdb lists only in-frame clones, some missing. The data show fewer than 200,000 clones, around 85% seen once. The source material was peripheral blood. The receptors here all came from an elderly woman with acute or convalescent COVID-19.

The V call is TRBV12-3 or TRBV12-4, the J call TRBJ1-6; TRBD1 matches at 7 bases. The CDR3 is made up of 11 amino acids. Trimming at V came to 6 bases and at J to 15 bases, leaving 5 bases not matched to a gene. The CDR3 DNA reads TGTGCCAGCAGCACGGGACAGCTCCTCCACTTT. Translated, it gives CASSTGQLLHF.

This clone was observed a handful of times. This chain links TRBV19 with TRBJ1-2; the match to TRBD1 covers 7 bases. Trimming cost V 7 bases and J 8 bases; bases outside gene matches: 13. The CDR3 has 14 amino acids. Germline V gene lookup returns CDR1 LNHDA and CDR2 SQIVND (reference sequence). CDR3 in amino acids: CASTPRQGELGYTF. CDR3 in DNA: TGTGCCAGTACCCCTCGACAGGGAGAGTTGGGCTACACCTTC.

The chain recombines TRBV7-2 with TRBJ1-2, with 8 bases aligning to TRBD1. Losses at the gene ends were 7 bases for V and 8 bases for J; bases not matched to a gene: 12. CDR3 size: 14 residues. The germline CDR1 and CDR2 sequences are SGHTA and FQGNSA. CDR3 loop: CASIDRGGAVGYTF. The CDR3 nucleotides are TGTGCCAGCATCGACAGGGGAGGAGCAGTAGGCTACACCTTC.

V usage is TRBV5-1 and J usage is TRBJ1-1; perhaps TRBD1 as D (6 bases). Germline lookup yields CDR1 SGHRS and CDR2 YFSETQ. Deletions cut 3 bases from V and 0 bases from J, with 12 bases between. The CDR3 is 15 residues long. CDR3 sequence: CASSYGQTMNTEAFF. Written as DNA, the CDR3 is TGCGCCAGCAGCTACGGACAGACCATGAACACTGAAGCTTTCTTT.

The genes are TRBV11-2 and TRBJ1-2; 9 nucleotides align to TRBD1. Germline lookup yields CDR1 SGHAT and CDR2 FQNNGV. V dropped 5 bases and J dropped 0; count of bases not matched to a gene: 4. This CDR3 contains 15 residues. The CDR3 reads CASSLDRGANYGYTF. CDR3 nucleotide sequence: TGTGCCAGCAGCCTGGACAGGGGAGCTAACTATGGCTACACCTTC.

CDR3 region: CASSYQAFISSNQPQHF. CDR3 DNA sequence: TGTGCCAGCAGTTACCAGGCGTTCATCTCTAGCAATCAGCCCCAGCATTTT. The J gene is TRBJ1-5, the V gene TRBV6-2 or TRBV6-3; D is unresolved. The V and J ends lost 2 bases and 0 bases respectively, with 14 bases between them. This CDR3 has 17 amino acids. Germline CDR1 MNHEY, CDR2 SVGEGT.

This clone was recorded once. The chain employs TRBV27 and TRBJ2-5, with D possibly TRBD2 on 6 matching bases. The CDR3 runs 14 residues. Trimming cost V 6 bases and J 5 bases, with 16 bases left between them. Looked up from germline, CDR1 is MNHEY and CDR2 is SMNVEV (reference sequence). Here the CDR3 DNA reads TGTGCCAGCAGCGTTTCGACGGCGGGGGAGACCCAGTACTTC. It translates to CASSVSTAGETQYF.

The CDR3 region is CASSRQGTRAFF. The CDR3 DNA sequence: TGTGCCAGCAGTCGACAGGGGACTCGGGCTTTCTTT. The chain carries TRBV6-5 and TRBJ1-1, with 8 bases lining up with TRBD1. J gave up 11 bases and V 5 bases, and 7 bases lay outside the gene matches. Per the germline V gene, CDR1 is MNHEY and CDR2 is SVGAGI. The CDR3 is 12 amino acids.

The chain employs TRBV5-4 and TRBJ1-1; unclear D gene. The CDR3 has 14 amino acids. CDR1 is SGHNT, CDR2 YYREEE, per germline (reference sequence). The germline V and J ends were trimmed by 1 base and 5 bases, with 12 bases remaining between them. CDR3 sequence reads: CASSLKGGYTEAFF. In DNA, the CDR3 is TGTGCCAGCAGCTTGAAGGGAGGGTATACTGAAGCTTTCTTT.

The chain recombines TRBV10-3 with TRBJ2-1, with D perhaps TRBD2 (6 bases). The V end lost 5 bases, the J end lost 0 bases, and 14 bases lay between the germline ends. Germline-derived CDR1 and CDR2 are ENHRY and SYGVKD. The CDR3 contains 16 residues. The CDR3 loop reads CAISLGGASSYNEQFF. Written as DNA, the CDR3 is TGTGCCATCAGTTTGGGCGGGGCGAGCTCCTACAATGAGCAGTTCTTC.

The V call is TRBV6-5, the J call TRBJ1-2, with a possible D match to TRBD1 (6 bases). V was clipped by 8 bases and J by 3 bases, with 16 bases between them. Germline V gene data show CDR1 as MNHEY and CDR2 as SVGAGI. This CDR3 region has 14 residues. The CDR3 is CASRRGGQDYGYTF. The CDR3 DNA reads TGTGCCAGCCGGAGGGGGGGGCAGGACTATGGCTACACCTTC.

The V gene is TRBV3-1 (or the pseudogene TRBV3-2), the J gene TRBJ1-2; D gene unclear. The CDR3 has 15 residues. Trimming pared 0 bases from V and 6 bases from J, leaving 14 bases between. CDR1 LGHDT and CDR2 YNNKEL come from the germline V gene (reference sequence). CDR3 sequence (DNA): TGTGCCAGCAGCCAAGAAATGACTCTCAGCCATGGCTACACCTTC. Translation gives CASSQEMTLSHGYTF.

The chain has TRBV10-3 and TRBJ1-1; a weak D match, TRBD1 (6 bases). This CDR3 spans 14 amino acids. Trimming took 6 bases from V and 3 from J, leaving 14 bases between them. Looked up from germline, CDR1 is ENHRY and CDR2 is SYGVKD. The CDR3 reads CAISVQGKDTEAFF. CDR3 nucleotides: TGTGCCATCAGCGTACAGGGTAAGGACACTGAAGCTTTCTTT.

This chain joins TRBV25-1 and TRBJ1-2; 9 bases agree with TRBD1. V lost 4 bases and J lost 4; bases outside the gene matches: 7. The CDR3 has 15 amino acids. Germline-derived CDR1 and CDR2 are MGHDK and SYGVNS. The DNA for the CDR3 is TGTGCCAGCAGTGTACCGGGACAGGGTGTCTATGGCTACACCTTC. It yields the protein CASSVPGQGVYGYTF.

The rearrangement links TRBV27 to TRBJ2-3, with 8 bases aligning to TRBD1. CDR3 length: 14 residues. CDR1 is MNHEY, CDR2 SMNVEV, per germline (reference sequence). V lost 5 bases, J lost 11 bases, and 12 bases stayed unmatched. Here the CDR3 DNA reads TGTGCCAGCAGTGGAAGCCCCAGGACAGGGCTGCAGTATTTT. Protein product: CASSGSPRTGLQYF.

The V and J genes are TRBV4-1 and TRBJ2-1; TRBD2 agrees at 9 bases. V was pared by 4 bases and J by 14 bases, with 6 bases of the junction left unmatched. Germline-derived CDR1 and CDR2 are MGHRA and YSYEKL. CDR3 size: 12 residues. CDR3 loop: CASSLTSGSEFF. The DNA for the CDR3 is TGCGCCAGCAGCCTCACTAGCGGGTCGGAGTTCTTC.

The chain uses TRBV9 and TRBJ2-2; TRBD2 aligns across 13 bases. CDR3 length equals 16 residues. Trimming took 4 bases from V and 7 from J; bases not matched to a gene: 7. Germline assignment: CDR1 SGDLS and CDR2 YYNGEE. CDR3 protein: CASSHTSGRAYGELFF. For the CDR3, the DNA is TGTGCCAGCAGCCACACTAGCGGGAGGGCCTACGGGGAGCTGTTTTTT.

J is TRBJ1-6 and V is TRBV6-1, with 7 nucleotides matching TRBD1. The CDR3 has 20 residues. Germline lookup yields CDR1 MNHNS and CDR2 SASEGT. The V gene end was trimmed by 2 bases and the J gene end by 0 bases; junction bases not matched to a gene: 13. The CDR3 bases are TGTGCCAGCAGTGAAAAAGCCAGGACCAGGGGGAGCTCCTATAATTCACCCCTCCACTTT. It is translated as CASSEKARTRGSSYNSPLHF.

CDR3 sequence (DNA): TGTGCCAGCAACCCCCGGACTGTTTCCTACGAGCAGTACTTC. Protein product: CASNPRTVSYEQYF. The chain employs TRBV28 and TRBJ2-7, with D tentatively TRBD2 (5 bases). This CDR3 is 14 amino acids long. Germline V gene lookup returns CDR1 MDHEN and CDR2 SYDVKM. Deletions cut 7 bases from V and 1 base from J, with 14 bases between.

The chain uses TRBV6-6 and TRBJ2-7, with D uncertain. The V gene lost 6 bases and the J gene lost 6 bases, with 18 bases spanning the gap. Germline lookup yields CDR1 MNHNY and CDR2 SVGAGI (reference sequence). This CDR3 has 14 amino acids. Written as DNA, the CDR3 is TGTGCCAGCAGCACTTTCCGGGTCGACGGCGAGCAGTACTTC. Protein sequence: CASSTFRVDGEQYF.

CDR3 residues: CASMNGGTHNEKLFF. In DNA form, the CDR3 reads TGTGCCAGCATGAATGGAGGTACACACAATGAAAAACTGTTTTTT. The V gene is TRBV2, the J gene TRBJ1-4; D gene ambiguous. V lost 7 bases and J 5 bases, leaving 17 bases between the germline ends. Germline-derived CDR1 and CDR2 are SNHLY and FYNNEI. The CDR3 is 15 amino acids.

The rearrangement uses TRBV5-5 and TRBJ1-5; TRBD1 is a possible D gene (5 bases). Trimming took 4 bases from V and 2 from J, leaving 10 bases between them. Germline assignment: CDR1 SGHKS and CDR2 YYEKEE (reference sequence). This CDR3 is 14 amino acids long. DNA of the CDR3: TGTGCCAGCAGCGTGACAGTCGGCAATCAGCCCCAGCATTTT. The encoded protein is CASSVTVGNQPQHF.

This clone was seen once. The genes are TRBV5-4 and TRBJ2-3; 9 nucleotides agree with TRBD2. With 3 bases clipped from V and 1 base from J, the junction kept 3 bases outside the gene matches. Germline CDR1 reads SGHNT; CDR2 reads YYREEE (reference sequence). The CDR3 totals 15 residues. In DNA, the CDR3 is TGTGCCAGCAGCTCTCCTAGCGGGGGCACAGATACGCAGTATTTT. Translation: CASSSPSGGTDTQYF.

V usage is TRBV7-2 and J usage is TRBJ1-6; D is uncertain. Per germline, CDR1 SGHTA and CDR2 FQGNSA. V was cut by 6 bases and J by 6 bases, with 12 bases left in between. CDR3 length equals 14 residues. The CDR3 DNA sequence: TGTGCCAGCAGTCCGGGGTTTACTAATTCACCCCTCCACTTT. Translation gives CASSPGFTNSPLHF.

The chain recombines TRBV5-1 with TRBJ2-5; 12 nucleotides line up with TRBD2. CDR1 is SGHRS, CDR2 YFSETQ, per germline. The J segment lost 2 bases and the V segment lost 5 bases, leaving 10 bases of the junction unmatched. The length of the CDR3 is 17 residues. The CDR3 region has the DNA TGCGCCAGCAGACTAGCGGGAGGAAGGGGGGTACAAGAGACCCAGTACTTC. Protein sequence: CASRLAGGRGVQETQYF.

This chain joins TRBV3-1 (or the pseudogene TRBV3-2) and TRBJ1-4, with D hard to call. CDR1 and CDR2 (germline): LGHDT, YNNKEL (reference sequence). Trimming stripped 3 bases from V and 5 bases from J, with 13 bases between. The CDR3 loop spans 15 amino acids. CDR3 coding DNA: TGTGCCAGCAGCCATGGCGGACGGGAAAATGAAAAACTGTTTTTT. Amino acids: CASSHGGRENEKLFF.

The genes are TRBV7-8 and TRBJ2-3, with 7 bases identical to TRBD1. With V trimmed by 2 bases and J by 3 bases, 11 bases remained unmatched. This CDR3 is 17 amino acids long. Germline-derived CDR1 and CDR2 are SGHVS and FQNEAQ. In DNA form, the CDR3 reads TGTGCCAGCAGCTTAAGAGGGGGCCTAGGGGGAACAGATACGCAGTATTTT. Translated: CASSLRGGLGGTDTQYF.

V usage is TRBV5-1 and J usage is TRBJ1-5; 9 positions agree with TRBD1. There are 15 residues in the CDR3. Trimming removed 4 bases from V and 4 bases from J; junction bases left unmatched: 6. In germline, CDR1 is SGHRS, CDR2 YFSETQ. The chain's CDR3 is CASSPGQGRNQPQHF. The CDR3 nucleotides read TGCGCCAGCAGCCCCGGACAGGGGAGGAATCAGCCCCAGCATTTT. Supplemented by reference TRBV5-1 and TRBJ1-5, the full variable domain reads KAGVTQTPRYLIKTRGQQVTLSCSPISGHRSVSWYQQTPGQGLQFLFEYFSETQRNKGNFPGRFSGRQFSNSRSEMNVSTLELGDSALYLCASSPGQGRNQPQHFGDGTRLSIL.

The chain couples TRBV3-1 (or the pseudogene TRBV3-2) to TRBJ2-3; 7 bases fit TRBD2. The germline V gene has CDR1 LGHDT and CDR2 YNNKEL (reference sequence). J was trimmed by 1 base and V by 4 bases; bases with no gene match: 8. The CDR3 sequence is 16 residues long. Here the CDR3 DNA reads TGTGCCAGCAGCCTCAGGTGGGGGGGAGGCACAGATACGCAGTATTTT. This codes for CASSLRWGGGTDTQYF.